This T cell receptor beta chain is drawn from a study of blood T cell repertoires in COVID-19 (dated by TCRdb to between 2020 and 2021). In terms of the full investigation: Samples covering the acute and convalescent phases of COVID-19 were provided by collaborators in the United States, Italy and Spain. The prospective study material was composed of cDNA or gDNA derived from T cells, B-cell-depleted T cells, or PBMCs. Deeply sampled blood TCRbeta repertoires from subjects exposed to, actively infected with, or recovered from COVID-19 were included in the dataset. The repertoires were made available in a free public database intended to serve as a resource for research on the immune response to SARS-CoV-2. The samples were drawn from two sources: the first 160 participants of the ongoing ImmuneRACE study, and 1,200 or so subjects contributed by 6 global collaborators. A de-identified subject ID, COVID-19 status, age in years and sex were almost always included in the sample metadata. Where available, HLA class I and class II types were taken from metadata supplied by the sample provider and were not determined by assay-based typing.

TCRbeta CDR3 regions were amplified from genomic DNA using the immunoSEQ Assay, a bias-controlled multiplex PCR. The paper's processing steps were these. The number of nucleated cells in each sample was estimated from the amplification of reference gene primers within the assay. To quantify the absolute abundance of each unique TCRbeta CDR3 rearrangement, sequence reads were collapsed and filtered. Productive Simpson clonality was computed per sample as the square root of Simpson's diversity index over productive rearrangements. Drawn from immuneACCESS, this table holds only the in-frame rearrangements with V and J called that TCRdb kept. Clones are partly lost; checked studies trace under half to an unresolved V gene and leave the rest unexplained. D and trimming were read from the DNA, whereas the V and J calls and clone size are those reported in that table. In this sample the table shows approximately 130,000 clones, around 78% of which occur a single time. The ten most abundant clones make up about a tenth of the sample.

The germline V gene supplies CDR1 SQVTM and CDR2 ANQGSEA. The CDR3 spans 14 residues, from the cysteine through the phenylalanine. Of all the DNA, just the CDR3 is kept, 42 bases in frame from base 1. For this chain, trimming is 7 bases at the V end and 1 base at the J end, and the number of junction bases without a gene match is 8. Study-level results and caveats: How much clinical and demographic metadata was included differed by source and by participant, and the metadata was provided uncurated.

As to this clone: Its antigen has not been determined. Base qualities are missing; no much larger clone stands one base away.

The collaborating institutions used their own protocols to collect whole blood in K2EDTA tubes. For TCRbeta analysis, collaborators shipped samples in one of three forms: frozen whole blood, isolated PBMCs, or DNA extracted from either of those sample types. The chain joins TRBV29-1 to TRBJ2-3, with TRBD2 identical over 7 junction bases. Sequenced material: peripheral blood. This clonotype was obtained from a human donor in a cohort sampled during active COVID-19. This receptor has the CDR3 CSAGSGRGTDTQYF. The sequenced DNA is TGCAGCGCCGGATCTGGGAGGGGCACAGATACGCAGTATTTT.